This entry is about one TCR beta chain. Assay: immunoSEQ multiplex PCR; the TCRdb copy retains only in-frame clones and omits some. The table records more than 85,000 clones, 94% of them present only once. The data originate from a study of T cell changes during pregnancy in multiple sclerosis. The sequencing here drew on peripheral blood, taken before pregnancy. This TCR was sampled from a female donor with multiple sclerosis, enrolled in a pregnancy study.

CDR3 loop: CASSFEARRGSYEQYF. The CDR3, as DNA: TGTGCCAGCAGCTTTGAGGCCCGTCGGGGCTCCTACGAGCAGTACTTC. The chain joins TRBV11-1 to TRBJ2-7; tentative D call: TRBD2 (5 bases). In germline, CDR1 is SGHAT, CDR2 FQDESV (reference sequence). Trimming removed 3 bases at V and 0 bases at J, with 15 bases between. This CDR3 region has 16 residues.